The 11 T cell receptor beta chains reported below all come from one sample, sequenced in a study of OX40 agonist ivuxolimab in advanced cancers. Sequencing used immunoSEQ multiplex PCR; TCRdb keeps in-frame clones, though not all of them. The table has about 26,000 clones, about 90% seen once. The sample consisted of CD4+ or CD8+ T cells sorted from blood, taken in a trial of the OX40 agonist ivuxolimab. The receptors shown here come from an adult with an advanced solid tumor such as melanoma, head and neck, liver or kidney cancer.

The chain has TRBV27 and TRBJ1-1; TRBD1 aligns across 8 bases. V gave up 2 bases and J gave up 1 base; unmatched junction bases: 12. Germline V gene lookup returns CDR1 MNHEY and CDR2 SMNVEV (reference sequence). The CDR3 contains 18 residues. CDR3 nucleotides: TGTGCCAGCAGTTTAACACTCGATAGGACAGGGTGGAACACTGAAGCTTTCTTT. Protein: CASSLTLDRTGWNTEAFF.

The V and J genes are TRBV5-4 and TRBJ2-5, with D perhaps being TRBD1 or TRBD2 (8 bases each). The J call is in doubt because the DNA end fits TRBJ2-7 better. Germline CDR1 is SGHNT and CDR2 is YYREEE (reference sequence). The CDR3 consists of 19 residues. The CDR3 reads CASSLADRAPIAGPYEQYF. DNA for the CDR3: TGTGCCAGCAGCTTGGCGGACAGGGCGCCAATAGCGGGACCCTACGAGCAGTACTTC.

The V call is TRBV13, the J call TRBJ2-7, with 7 positions matching TRBD1. CDR1 and CDR2 from the germline V gene are PRHDT and FYEKMQ (reference sequence). The CDR3 runs 16 residues. The junction had 12 bases not matched to a gene; V was cut back by 5 bases and J by 2 bases. The CDR3 reads CASSQTAEGAAYEQYF. In DNA form, the CDR3 reads TGTGCCAGCAGCCAAACCGCAGAGGGGGCCGCCTACGAGCAGTACTTC.

The V and J genes are TRBV28 and TRBJ1-5; D gene uncertain. CDR1 and CDR2 (germline): MDHEN, SYDVKM. This CDR3 region has 12 residues. V was shortened by 7 bases and J by 0 bases, with 4 bases between the two germline ends. CDR3 DNA: TGTGCCAGCAACCTTAGCAATCAGCCCCAGCATTTT. This translates into CASNLSNQPQHF.

The chain is built from TRBV5-6 and TRBJ2-1, with 7 bases aligning to TRBD1. The ends lost 0 bases at V and 5 bases at J; junction bases unmatched: 14. The germline V gene has CDR1 SGHDT and CDR2 YYEEEE. The CDR3 length is 18 residues. CDR3: CASSLEKGADGTNNEQFF. In nucleotides, the CDR3 is TGTGCCAGCAGCTTGGAAAAGGGGGCGGACGGGACAAACAATGAGCAGTTCTTC.

V is TRBV19 and J is TRBJ1-5; D not resolved. V lost 7 bases to trimming and J lost 2 bases, with 24 bases between them. Per the germline V gene, CDR1 is LNHDA and CDR2 is SQIVND (reference sequence). The CDR3 runs 18 residues. CDR3 sequence (DNA): TGTGCCAGTACCCCTCCCCCCGGCAGTCCAGGTGGCAATCAGCCCCAGCATTTT. It yields the protein CASTPPPGSPGGNQPQHF.

Concerning this clone itself: Other DNA sequences from this sample encode an identical CDR3 as well. The chain is built from TRBV7-9 and TRBJ1-4; D remains ambiguous. Germline values: CDR1 SEHNR, CDR2 FQNEAQ (reference sequence). The V end was cut by 11 bases, the J end by 4 bases, with 8 bases between. CDR3 length: 11 amino acids. The CDR3 region is CAGGVNEKLFF. CDR3 bases: TGTGCCGGCGGGGTTAATGAAAAACTGTTTTTT.

Note on this clone: One end of the junction does not line up with germline, which may come from a read error. The rearrangement uses TRBV11-2 and TRBJ2-5, with D possibly TRBD2 on 6 matching bases. This CDR3 contains 12 residues. Germline-derived CDR1 and CDR2 are SGHAT and FQNNGV. DNA of the CDR3: TGTGCCAGCAGCTTAGATAGGGTAGGAGGGAACTTC. This gives the protein CASSLDRVGGNF.

The J gene is TRBJ2-7, the V gene TRBV27, with D uncertain. V shed 0 bases and J shed 0 bases, with 12 bases lying between them. Germline CDR1 and CDR2: MNHEY and SMNVEV (reference sequence). The CDR3 is made up of 16 amino acids. CDR3 nucleotide sequence: TGTGCCAGCAGTTTATCGGTTGTCGTGCCCTCCTACGAGCAGTACTTC. This encodes CASSLSVVVPSYEQYF.

This chain connects TRBV11-2 to TRBJ1-5; D unclear. Looked up from germline, CDR1 is SGHAT and CDR2 is FQNNGV. V was cut by 4 bases and J by 3 bases, with 7 bases left in between. The CDR3 runs to 13 residues. In nucleotides, the CDR3 is TGTGCCAGCAGCTGGGCAGTCAATCAGCCCCAGCATTTT. Translation gives CASSWAVNQPQHF.

This chain joins TRBV5-1 and TRBJ2-7; 8 positions agree with TRBD2. CDR1 and CDR2 from the germline V gene are SGHRS and YFSETQ. The J segment lost 6 bases and the V segment lost 0 bases, leaving 5 bases of the junction unmatched. This CDR3 is built from 14 residues. CDR3: CASSLVGLAGEQYF. The CDR3 DNA sequence: TGCGCCAGCAGCTTGGTCGGACTAGCAGGCGAGCAGTACTTC.